This T cell receptor (beta chain) was recorded in a study of shared clonotypes between healthy human individuals. Germline V gene data show CDR1 as SGHDT and CDR2 as YYEEEE. CDR3 length equals 13 residues. V lost 2 bases to trimming and J lost 6 bases, with 9 bases between them. Naivety among CD8 cells was defined by CD45RO negativity and positive CCR7 selection, thereby excluding terminally differentiated effector memory CD45RA+ cells. Assay: immunoSEQ multiplex PCR; the TCRdb copy retains only in-frame clones and omits some. The sample carries around 2,000,000 clones, approximately 94% recorded once.

The J gene is TRBJ2-1, the V gene TRBV5-6; a weak D match, TRBD2 (6 bases). The clonotype was recovered from a man younger than 30 in good health. Sequenced material: naive CD8+ T cells sorted from blood. This chain's CDR3 is CASSFPTSNEQFF. The CDR3 nucleotides read TGTGCCAGCAGCTTCCCGACTAGCAATGAGCAGTTCTTC. The variable domain in full, with the rest retrieved from reference TRBV5-6 and TRBJ2-1, is DAGVTQSPTHLIKTRGQQVTLRCSPKSGHDTVSWYQQALGQGPQFIFQYYEEEERQRGNFPDRFSGHQFPNYSSELNVNALLLGDSALYLCASSFPTSNEQFFGPGTRLTVL.